This T cell receptor (beta chain) was sequenced in a study of human T cells and chemical hapten exposure. The time point: patch test 1, 2 weeks after DPC sensitization. Treatment given: therapeutic diphenylcyclopropenone sensitization with weekly scalp DPC. TCRdb redid the calling of the RACE reads with MiXCR, one entry per CDR3 protein. The sample lists more than 65,000 distinct CDR3 sequences; about a tenth were seen once. There are 12 residues in the CDR3. V gave up 4 bases and J gave up 8 bases, with 14 bases separating them. Germline V CDR1 and CDR2: SQVTM, ANQGSEA. This sequence was found in a woman between 45 and 65 years old with alopecia areata. Some clones in this sample may be carry-over from other donors' samples. V gene TRBV29-1 combines with J gene TRBJ1-1; the D is unclear. The sample consisted of whole blood, taken in connection with sensitization to the hapten diphenylcyclopropenone (DPC). The CDR3 sequence is CSVAPETREAFF. CDR3 coding DNA: TGCAGCGTTGCCCCTGAGACACGAGAAGCTTTCTTT.